One and the same sample provided the 17 T cell receptor beta chains below, sequenced in a study of T cells after yellow fever vaccination. MiXCR, run by TCRdb on the 5' RACE reads, gives a single entry per CDR3 protein. This sample carries around 260,000 distinct CDR3 sequences, roughly 5.2% of them seen once, and the ten largest clones take around 3.3%. Here the sequenced sample was CD4+ T cells sorted from PBMCs, taken on the day of the yellow fever booster vaccination. The receptors come from a young man who received the YFV17D yellow fever vaccine.

The V and J genes are TRBV5-5 and TRBJ2-5, with D tentatively TRBD2 (6 bases). CDR1 and CDR2 from the germline V gene are SGHKS and YYEKEE (reference sequence). There are 15 residues in the CDR3. V was pared by 6 bases and J by 4 bases, with 19 bases between. The CDR3 region is CASTQFVQEGETQYF. As DNA, the CDR3 is TGTGCCAGCACCCAGTTTGTACAGGAGGGAGAGACCCAGTACTTC.

This clonotype was seen a few times. This chain uses TRBV6-1 with TRBJ2-7, with 7 bases that match TRBD1. In germline, CDR1 is MNHNS, CDR2 SASEGT. CDR3 length equals 14 residues. The V gene end was trimmed by 7 bases and the J gene end by 0 bases; junction bases not matched to a gene: 6. The CDR3 protein is CASKQGYSSYEQYF. In nucleotides, the CDR3 is TGTGCCAGCAAACAGGGGTACAGCTCCTACGAGCAGTACTTC.

The J gene is TRBJ1-2, the V gene TRBV7-2; a possible D gene is TRBD1 (6 bases). CDR1 SGHTA and CDR2 FQGNSA come from the germline V gene. The ends were cut back, 5 bases at V and 4 bases at J, with 17 bases in the middle. The CDR3 is 15 amino acids. In DNA form, the CDR3 reads TGTGCCAGCAGCGCCGAACAGGGAGGGGTCTATGGCTACACCTTC. This gives the protein CASSAEQGGVYGYTF. The whole variable domain, filled in from reference TRBV7-2 and TRBJ1-2, reads GAGVSQSPSNKVTEKGKDVELRCDPISGHTALYWYRQSLGQGLEFLIYFQGNSAPDKSGLPSDRFSAERTGGSVSTLTIQRTQQEDSAVYLCASSAEQGGVYGYTFGSGTRLTVV.

This clonotype showed up just a few times. The chain couples TRBV4-1 to TRBJ2-3; 7 nucleotides line up with TRBD1. From germline, CDR1 is MGHRA and CDR2 YSYEKL. V lost 5 bases and J lost 2; bases outside the gene matches: 10. The CDR3 loop spans 16 amino acids. As DNA, the CDR3 is TGCGCCAGCAGCGAGGCGACAGGGCGACCCACAGATACGCAGTATTTT. Translating it yields CASSEATGRPTDTQYF.

At least ten counts were recorded for this clonotype. This sequence joins TRBV4-1 and TRBJ1-3; perhaps TRBD1 as D (6 bases). V dropped 0 bases and J dropped 2 bases, with 8 bases sitting between them. The CDR3 covers 15 residues. Germline loops: CDR1 MGHRA, CDR2 YSYEKL. The CDR3 reads CASSQDGGPGNTIYF. The CDR3 DNA is TGCGCCAGCAGCCAAGATGGGGGGCCTGGAAACACCATATATTTT.

This clonotype was seen many times. CDR3 DNA: TGTGCCAGCAGCTTAGCGGGGGAGGATGGCTACACCTTC. Amino acids: CASSLAGEDGYTF. This rearrangement joins TRBV7-9 to TRBJ1-2; tentative D call: TRBD1 (5 bases). With 0 bases removed from V and 6 bases from J, the gap between germline ends came to 8 bases. From germline, CDR1 is SEHNR and CDR2 FQNEAQ (reference sequence). CDR3 size: 13 residues.

This clonotype was observed a handful of times. This chain uses TRBV10-3 with TRBJ2-1; 8 bases fit TRBD1. Germline assignment: CDR1 ENHRY and CDR2 SYGVKD. CDR3 size: 14 residues. The V gene end was trimmed by 6 bases and the J gene end by 9 bases; junction bases not matched to a gene: 10. The CDR3 region is CAIRRQGPGGEQFF. For the CDR3, the DNA is TGTGCCATCAGGCGACAGGGGCCCGGCGGTGAGCAGTTCTTC.

A note on this clonotype: At one boundary the junction diverges from the germline segment, which might be a read error. The chain uses TRBV28 and TRBJ1-5; TRBD1 matches at 12 bases. The CDR3 sequence is 14 residues long. Per the germline V gene, CDR1 is MDHEN and CDR2 is SYDVKM. CDR3 residues: CASSRDRGRQPQQF. CDR3 nucleotides: TGTGCCAGCAGTCGGGACAGGGGGCGACAGCCCCAGCAATTT.

This clonotype was observed at least ten times. The DNA of the CDR3 is TGTGCCAGCAGCTTAGTGAACAGGGGGCTTAGCAATCAGCCCCAGCATTTT. This gives the protein CASSLVNRGLSNQPQHF. The rearrangement uses TRBV11-2 and TRBJ1-5, with TRBD1 matching 9 bases. Losses at the gene ends were 1 base for V and 0 bases for J; bases not matched to a gene: 4. From germline, CDR1 is SGHAT and CDR2 FQNNGV. This CDR3 is 17 amino acids long.

This clonotype has ten or more counts. The chain joins TRBV7-2 to TRBJ2-3; D perhaps matches TRBD1 (6 bases). Germline values: CDR1 SGHTA, CDR2 FQGNSA. This CDR3 has 16 residues. V was cut by 1 base and J by 5 bases, with 16 bases left in between. CDR3 bases: TGTGCCAGCAGCTTAGATTGGGGGCCGGGTGGAGATACGCAGTATTTT. Protein product: CASSLDWGPGGDTQYF.

Here the CDR3 DNA reads TGTGCCAGCAGCTTCGGTGCAAAATTCGCGAACACCGGGGAGCTGTTTTTT. Amino acid sequence: CASSFGAKFANTGELFF. The V and J genes are TRBV11-1 and TRBJ2-2; no definite D call. The CDR3 has 17 amino acids. Germline assignment: CDR1 SGHAT and CDR2 FQDESV (reference sequence). With 3 bases removed from V and 0 bases from J, the gap between germline ends came to 14 bases.

This clonotype was seen ten or more times. The rearrangement uses TRBV12-3 or TRBV12-4 and TRBJ2-1; TRBD2 agrees at 12 bases. V was clipped by 3 bases and J by 9 bases; unmatched bases: 6. The CDR3 extends over 15 amino acids. CDR3 sequence: CASSFSRLAGVEQFF. DNA for the CDR3: TGTGCCAGCAGTTTCTCAAGACTAGCGGGGGTTGAGCAGTTCTTC.

This clonotype was counted between two and nine times. This chain connects TRBV10-3 to TRBJ1-1; no definite D call. The V end was cut by 0 bases, the J end by 3 bases, with 11 bases between. The CDR3 sequence is 15 residues long. CDR1 and CDR2 (germline): ENHRY, SYGVKD. CDR3 in DNA: TGTGCCATCAGTGAGTCCCCAAACCTGGACACTGAAGCTTTCTTT. This gives the protein CAISESPNLDTEAFF.

The chain has TRBV5-6 and TRBJ2-7; D is perhaps TRBD1 (6 bases). Germline V lookup: CDR1 SGHDT, CDR2 YYEEEE. The CDR3 totals 13 residues. V was cut by 6 bases and J by 0 bases, with 10 bases left in between. This CDR3 reads CASTTGSSYEQYV. The CDR3 nucleotides are TGTGCCAGCACAACAGGGAGCTCCTACGAGCAGTACGTC.

The chain is built from TRBV5-1 and TRBJ1-1; D is unclear. This CDR3 has 15 amino acids. Germline lookup yields CDR1 SGHRS and CDR2 YFSETQ. The V and J ends lost 0 bases and 1 base respectively, with 10 bases between them. The CDR3 reads CASSLGGRTNTEAFF. The CDR3 nucleotides read TGCGCCAGCAGCTTGGGGGGTAGGACGAACACTGAAGCTTTCTTT.

The V call is TRBV10-3, the J call TRBJ1-6, with TRBD1 matching 9 bases. This CDR3 comprises 16 residues. The V and J ends lost 6 bases and 9 bases, in that order; junction bases with no gene match: 12. Per germline, CDR1 ENHRY and CDR2 SYGVKD. CDR3 DNA: TGTGCCATCAGGGGGGGACAGGGAGGCTTCAGTTCACCCCTCCACTTT. Translating it yields CAIRGGQGGFSSPLHF.

This clonotype appeared many times. The J gene is TRBJ1-4, the V gene TRBV3-1; TRBD1 might be the D (5 bases). The V gene's germline CDR1 is LGHDT and CDR2 YNNKEL (reference sequence). CDR3 length equals 14 residues. V was cut by 6 bases and J by 1 base, with 9 bases left in between. The CDR3 spells CASSPGRTNEKLFF. DNA for the CDR3: TGTGCCAGCAGTCCAGGGAGAACTAATGAAAAACTGTTTTTT.